The rows below give T cell receptor beta chains drawn from one sample of a study of cytomegalovirus exposure and HLA in healthy donors. Assay used: immunoSEQ multiplex PCR; TCRdb lists only in-frame clones, some missing. The table lists about 130,000 clones, roughly 79% of them singletons. The sequenced sample consisted of PBMCs. The receptor set was obtained from a woman aged 45 to 65 in good health and CMV-seronegative. CDR3s include the opening cysteine and the closing phenylalanine or tryptophan. Each record gives: D gene, V gene, J gene, clone size, CDR3 protein, CDR3 DNA. A D gene is named only where the DNA matches it firmly. Not all rows give a size; the values are once, few, many and, for expanded clones, a class.

>NA|TRBV5-1|TRBJ1-2|NA
CASSLGTLTHYGYTF
TGCGCCAGCAGCCTCGGGACACTAACTCACTATGGCTACACCTTC
>NA|TRBV4-2|TRBJ2-1|NA
CASSQEVRGEQFF
TGTGCCAGCAGCCAAGAAGTCCGCGGTGAGCAGTTCTTC
>TRBD2|TRBV28|TRBJ2-7|NA
CASRPVGLAEPYEQYF
TGTGCCAGCAGGCCCGTCGGACTAGCGGAACCCTACGAGCAGTACTTC
>NA|TRBV2|TRBJ1-5|NA
CASSESKFNQPQHF
TGTGCCAGCAGTGAATCAAAATTCAATCAGCCCCAGCATTTT
>NA|TRBV10-3|TRBJ2-2|NA
CAISAGSWDTGELFF
TGTGCCATCTCAGCCGGTAGCTGGGACACCGGGGAGCTGTTTTTT
>TRBD2|TRBV11-3|TRBJ2-1|NA
CASSLRTSGRFSYNEQFF
TGTGCCAGCAGCCTACGGACTAGCGGGAGGTTCTCCTACAATGAGCAGTTCTTC
>TRBD1|TRBV28|TRBJ2-7|NA
CASRADRAHKAQYF
TGTGCCAGCAGAGCCGACAGGGCCCATAAGGCGCAGTACTTC
>TRBD2|TRBV19|TRBJ2-2|few
CASSTLAGRSTGELFF
TGTGCCAGTAGTACACTAGCGGGAAGGAGCACCGGGGAGCTGTTTTTT
>NA|TRBV6-1|TRBJ1-2|NA
CASSEGARNYGYTF
TGTGCCAGCAGTGAGGGAGCGAGAAACTATGGCTACACCTTC
>TRBD1|TRBV9|TRBJ1-1|NA
CASSPKGQANTEAFF
TGTGCCAGCAGCCCCAAAGGACAGGCAAACACTGAAGCTTTCTTT
>TRBD1|TRBV6-5|TRBJ2-7|NA
CASSRAPGQTYEQYF
TGTGCCAGCAGCCGCGCCCCGGGACAGACCTACGAGCAGTACTTC
>NA|TRBV15|TRBJ2-1|NA
CATSREDFLEAYNEQFF
TGTGCCACCAGCAGAGAAGACTTCCTGGAGGCTTACAATGAGCAGTTCTTC
>TRBD2|TRBV28|TRBJ2-5|NA
CASTQGTSGLGQYF
TGTGCCAGCACCCAAGGGACTAGCGGGTTGGGGCAGTACTTC
>NA|TRBV7-7|TRBJ2-5|NA
CASSPQYF
TGTGCTAGCAGCCCTCAGTACTTC
>NA|TRBV7-2|TRBJ1-2|once
CASSLVISDYGYTF
TGTGCCAGCAGCTTAGTAATTTCGGACTATGGCTACACCTTC
>TRBD1|TRBV23-1|TRBJ1-1|NA
CASSQSLGQGSGEQEAFF
TGCGCCAGCAGTCAATCGTTGGGACAGGGGTCCGGAGAGCAGGAAGCTTTCTTT
>TRBD2|TRBV30|TRBJ2-1|once
CAWRGGGLADYNEQFF
TGTGCCTGGAGGGGGGGAGGACTAGCGGACTACAATGAGCAGTTCTTC
>TRBD1|TRBV6-5|TRBJ1-1|few
CASSYGQATEAFF
TGTGCCAGCAGTTACGGACAGGCCACTGAAGCTTTCTTT
>NA|TRBV9|TRBJ1-4|NA
CASSVGQSVNEKLFF
TGTGCCAGCAGCGTAGGACAGTCGGTTAATGAAAAACTGTTTTTT
>TRBD2|TRBV5-1|TRBJ2-3|NA
CASSRLGLAGVSGTDTQYF
TGCGCCAGCAGCCGGTTGGGACTAGCGGGAGTTTCTGGCACAGATACGCAGTATTTT
>NA|TRBV5-1|TRBJ1-4|NA
CASSLGGLLNEKLFF
TGCGCCAGCAGCTTGGGGGGACTCCTTAATGAAAAACTGTTTTTT
>TRBD1|TRBV7-2|TRBJ2-7|few
CASSLGRQGRNEQYF
TGTGCCAGCAGCTTAGGCCGACAGGGAAGGAACGAGCAGTACTTC
>NA|TRBV29-1|TRBJ1-1|NA
CSVVIRGNTEAFF
TGCAGCGTTGTGATAAGAGGGAACACTGAAGCTTTCTTT
>TRBD2|TRBV6-1|TRBJ2-3|few
CASSGVGREGSDTQYF
TGTGCCAGCAGTGGCGTAGGGCGGGAGGGATCAGATACGCAGTATTTT